Listed below are T cell receptor beta chains from one sample, sequenced in a study of blood T cell repertoires in COVID-19. Clones were read by immunoSEQ multiplex PCR, and TCRdb kept only the in-frame ones, dropping some. Of fewer than 250,000 clones in the sample, roughly 85% were seen once. The sample consisted of PBMCs or T cells enriched from blood (not recorded which). The receptors come from a woman aged 40 to 49 with acute COVID-19. Both conserved end residues are part of each CDR3. D genes are given only for firm matches. Size tells how often a clone was seen (once, few, many) or the class of an expanded clone, and some rows leave it out.

v_gene: TRBV5-1
abundance: NA
d_gene: TRBD1
j_gene: TRBJ1-4
CDR3nt: TGCGCCAGCAGTCAACAGGGGGCAACTAATGAAAAACTGTTTTTT
CDR3aa: CASSQQGATNEKLFF

v_gene: TRBV28
abundance: NA
d_gene: TRBD1
j_gene: TRBJ1-6
CDR3nt: TGTGCCAGCAGTTTACCCGGACAGGTTGGGACTTATTCACCCCTCCACTTT
CDR3aa: CASSLPGQVGTYSPLHF

v_gene: TRBV6-4
abundance: NA
d_gene: TRBD2
j_gene: TRBJ2-2
CDR3nt: TGTGCCAGCAGTGACTCACAGGAGGAACTAGCGGGGGGGTCCACCGGGGAGCTGTTTTTT
CDR3aa: CASSDSQEELAGGSTGELFF

v_gene: TRBV25-1
abundance: NA
d_gene: NA
j_gene: TRBJ2-5
CDR3nt: TGTGCCAGCAGTGCCAAAGAGACCCAGTACTTC
CDR3aa: CASSAKETQYF

v_gene: TRBV6-5
abundance: few
d_gene: TRBD1
j_gene: TRBJ1-1
CDR3nt: TGTGCCAGCAGTCGACAGGGGGCCACTGAAGCTTTCTTT
CDR3aa: CASSRQGATEAFF

v_gene: TRBV4-1
abundance: many
d_gene: NA
j_gene: TRBJ1-1
CDR3nt: TGCGCCAGCAGCCAATCAGAAGAAGCTTTCTTT
CDR3aa: CASSQSEEAFF

v_gene: TRBV5-4
abundance: once
d_gene: NA
j_gene: TRBJ2-2
CDR3nt: TGTGCCAGCAGCGCCGCCGAGCGGAGGAACACCGGGGAGCTGTTTTTT
CDR3aa: CASSAAERRNTGELFF

v_gene: TRBV7-8
abundance: NA
d_gene: TRBD2
j_gene: TRBJ2-1
CDR3nt: TGTGCCACCGGGGGGAGGGCCCTTAATGAGCAGTTCTTC
CDR3aa: CATGGRALNEQFF

v_gene: TRBV28
abundance: once
d_gene: NA
j_gene: TRBJ1-2
CDR3nt: TGTGCCAGCAGTGGGACACAGGGCGCCGGTGGCTACACCTTC
CDR3aa: CASSGTQGAGGYTF

v_gene: TRBV5-5
abundance: NA
d_gene: NA
j_gene: TRBJ1-1
CDR3nt: TGTGCCAGCAGCCTCCGGACAGTGAACACTGAAGCTTTCTTT
CDR3aa: CASSLRTVNTEAFF

v_gene: TRBV28
abundance: NA
d_gene: NA
j_gene: TRBJ2-7
CDR3nt: TGTGCCGCGGAGGGGAACTCCTACGAGCAGTACTTC
CDR3aa: CAAEGNSYEQYF

v_gene: TRBV2
abundance: NA
d_gene: TRBD1
j_gene: TRBJ2-3
CDR3nt: TGTGCCATTCCGGTTGGTGGGGACAGGGGCACAGATACGCAGTATTTT
CDR3aa: CAIPVGGDRGTDTQYF

v_gene: TRBV29-1
abundance: NA
d_gene: TRBD2
j_gene: TRBJ2-3
CDR3nt: TGCAGCGTTGCTAGCGGGGTCACAGATACGCAGTATTTT
CDR3aa: CSVASGVTDTQYF

v_gene: TRBV5-1
abundance: few
d_gene: TRBD2
j_gene: TRBJ2-7
CDR3nt: TGCGCCAGCAGCCCGAATACGGGGACTAGCGAAGAGCAGTACTTC
CDR3aa: CASSPNTGTSEEQYF

v_gene: TRBV7-9
abundance: NA
d_gene: NA
j_gene: TRBJ2-3
CDR3nt: TGTGCCAGCAGCCCGACAGATACGCAGTATTTT
CDR3aa: CASSPTDTQYF

v_gene: TRBV9
abundance: NA
d_gene: TRBD1
j_gene: TRBJ2-3
CDR3nt: TGTGCCAGCAGCGCCGGACAGGCAGATACGCAGTATTTT
CDR3aa: CASSAGQADTQYF

v_gene: TRBV11-2
abundance: NA
d_gene: TRBD1
j_gene: TRBJ1-5
CDR3nt: TGTGCCAGCAGCCTGGGACAGGGCCCCCTTTATAGCAATCAGCCCCAGCATTTT
CDR3aa: CASSLGQGPLYSNQPQHF

v_gene: TRBV27
abundance: NA
d_gene: TRBD1
j_gene: TRBJ1-1
CDR3nt: TGTGCCAGCAGTTTCCGGACAGGGCCCTCCCTGGTCACTGAAGCTTTCTTT
CDR3aa: CASSFRTGPSLVTEAFF

v_gene: TRBV3-1/TRBV3-2
abundance: NA
d_gene: NA
j_gene: TRBJ2-1
CDR3nt: TGTGCCAGCAAGGGACAACCCTTGGATGAGCAGTTCTTC
CDR3aa: CASKGQPLDEQFF

v_gene: TRBV5-1
abundance: NA
d_gene: TRBD1
j_gene: TRBJ2-3
CDR3nt: TGCGCCAGCAGCTCGAAGGGACAGCCTACAGATACGCAGTATTTT
CDR3aa: CASSSKGQPTDTQYF

v_gene: TRBV28
abundance: many
d_gene: NA
j_gene: TRBJ2-1
CDR3nt: TGTGCCAGCAGATCCAGCGGCCCCTACAATGAGCAGTTCTTC
CDR3aa: CASRSSGPYNEQFF

v_gene: TRBV9
abundance: NA
d_gene: TRBD1
j_gene: TRBJ2-3
CDR3nt: TGTGCCAGCAGCGTAGTAGGCCAGGGGGCAGATACGCAGTATTTT
CDR3aa: CASSVVGQGADTQYF

v_gene: TRBV2
abundance: NA
d_gene: TRBD2
j_gene: TRBJ2-1
CDR3nt: TGTGCCAGCAAGAGCTGGACTAGCGGATACAATGAGCAGTTCTTC
CDR3aa: CASKSWTSGYNEQFF

v_gene: TRBV19
abundance: NA
d_gene: TRBD1
j_gene: TRBJ2-7
CDR3nt: TGTGCCAGTAGGAGGTCGTCGGACAGGGTGTTTCGGGAGCAGTACTTC
CDR3aa: CASRRSSDRVFREQYF

v_gene: TRBV11-3
abundance: NA
d_gene: NA
j_gene: TRBJ2-7
CDR3nt: TGTGCCAGCAGCACCCGGACTAACCCCTACGAGCAGTACTTC
CDR3aa: CASSTRTNPYEQYF

v_gene: TRBV28
abundance: NA
d_gene: NA
j_gene: TRBJ2-1
CDR3nt: TGTGCCAGCATCGGGTCTAGCCTAGGAAATGAGCAGTTCTTC
CDR3aa: CASIGSSLGNEQFF

v_gene: TRBV11-2
abundance: NA
d_gene: NA
j_gene: TRBJ1-3
CDR3nt: TGTGCCAGCAGCCTTCAGGGTCCAAACACCATATATTTT
CDR3aa: CASSLQGPNTIYF

v_gene: TRBV3-1/TRBV3-2
abundance: NA
d_gene: NA
j_gene: TRBJ2-1
CDR3nt: TGTGCCAGCAGAGGGGCCAATGAGCAGTTCTTC
CDR3aa: CASRGANEQFF

v_gene: TRBV30
abundance: NA
d_gene: NA
j_gene: TRBJ1-2
CDR3nt: TGTGCCTGGAGTCCTGGACAGAACTATGGCTACACCTTC
CDR3aa: CAWSPGQNYGYTF

v_gene: TRBV5-6
abundance: NA
d_gene: NA
j_gene: TRBJ1-3
CDR3nt: TGTGCCAGCAGCTTCCGGGGAGTGGCTGGAAACACCATATATTTT
CDR3aa: CASSFRGVAGNTIYF

v_gene: TRBV28
abundance: once
d_gene: NA
j_gene: TRBJ1-3
CDR3nt: TGTGCCAGCAGTTTACGGACAGCCTCTGGAAACACCATATATTTT
CDR3aa: CASSLRTASGNTIYF

v_gene: TRBV24-1
abundance: NA
d_gene: TRBD2
j_gene: TRBJ2-2
CDR3nt: TGTGCCACCAAAGCGGGAGCGAACACCGGGGAGCTGTTTTTT
CDR3aa: CATKAGANTGELFF

v_gene: TRBV5-1
abundance: once
d_gene: NA
j_gene: TRBJ2-7
CDR3nt: TGCGCCAGCAGCTTGGTAGCGACCGGCTCCTACGAGCAGTACTTC
CDR3aa: CASSLVATGSYEQYF

v_gene: TRBV21-1
abundance: NA
d_gene: NA
j_gene: TRBJ2-2
CDR3nt: TGTGCCAGCAGCAAAGACCTAAGCGGAGGAGAGAACACCGGGGAGCTGTTTTTT
CDR3aa: CASSKDLSGGENTGELFF

v_gene: TRBV15
abundance: NA
d_gene: TRBD2
j_gene: TRBJ2-7
CDR3nt: TGTGCCACCAGCAGAGTATTAATAAGCGGGAGGGACGAGCAGTACTTC
CDR3aa: CATSRVLISGRDEQYF

v_gene: TRBV29-1
abundance: NA
d_gene: NA
j_gene: TRBJ1-1
CDR3nt: TGCAGCGTTGAAGGGGACTCGATATGGGGCACTGAAGCTTTCTTT
CDR3aa: CSVEGDSIWGTEAFF

v_gene: TRBV7-8
abundance: NA
d_gene: TRBD1
j_gene: TRBJ1-5
CDR3nt: TGTGCCAGCAGCTTAGAGGGACAGGGGTACAATCAGCCCCAGCATTTT
CDR3aa: CASSLEGQGYNQPQHF

v_gene: TRBV4-2
abundance: NA
d_gene: NA
j_gene: TRBJ2-1
CDR3nt: TGTGCCAGCAGCCAAGATCCCCCTGGCGGGCTGTACAATGAGCAGTTCTTC
CDR3aa: CASSQDPPGGLYNEQFF

v_gene: TRBV5-4
abundance: NA
d_gene: NA
j_gene: TRBJ1-1
CDR3nt: TGTGCCAGCAGCTTGGAAGTAAGGCGAAACCCCACGGGAGCTTTCTTT
CDR3aa: CASSLEVRRNPTGAFF

v_gene: TRBV11-3
abundance: NA
d_gene: NA
j_gene: TRBJ1-1
CDR3nt: TGTGCCAGCAGCCCCGATTTCGTAAACATGAACACTGAAGCTTTCTTT
CDR3aa: CASSPDFVNMNTEAFF

v_gene: TRBV7-8
abundance: once
d_gene: TRBD2
j_gene: TRBJ2-4
CDR3nt: TGTGCCAGCAGCTTAGGAGAGGACGGGGGGGCCAAAAACATTCAGTACTTC
CDR3aa: CASSLGEDGGAKNIQYF

v_gene: TRBV3-1/TRBV3-2
abundance: NA
d_gene: NA
j_gene: TRBJ2-1
CDR3nt: TGTGCCAGCAGCCTCGGAACTCTAGCTCTCAATGAGCAGTTCTTC
CDR3aa: CASSLGTLALNEQFF

v_gene: TRBV4-1
abundance: NA
d_gene: TRBD1
j_gene: TRBJ2-7
CDR3nt: TGCGCCAGCAGCCAAGATAGGGGACAGAGAGGAAAGTACTTC
CDR3aa: CASSQDRGQRGKYF

v_gene: TRBV19
abundance: NA
d_gene: NA
j_gene: TRBJ2-7
CDR3nt: TGTGCCAGTAGTATAGTCGCAGGCTCCGTTACATACGAGCAGTACTTC
CDR3aa: CASSIVAGSVTYEQYF

v_gene: TRBV5-5
abundance: NA
d_gene: NA
j_gene: TRBJ2-3
CDR3nt: TGTGCCAGCAGCCACCCCAGGGGTTACTCTGACAGTAGCACAGATACGCAGTATTTT
CDR3aa: CASSHPRGYSDSSTDTQYF

v_gene: TRBV9
abundance: NA
d_gene: TRBD2
j_gene: TRBJ2-7
CDR3nt: TGTGCCAGCAGCGGAGGTAGCGGGTTTGGCGAGCAGTACTTC
CDR3aa: CASSGGSGFGEQYF

v_gene: TRBV18
abundance: NA
d_gene: TRBD2
j_gene: TRBJ2-3
CDR3nt: TGTGCCAGCTCAACCGGACTAGCGGATACGCAGTATTTT
CDR3aa: CASSTGLADTQYF

v_gene: TRBV27
abundance: NA
d_gene: NA
j_gene: TRBJ1-1
CDR3nt: TGTGCCAGCAGTTTATACTTTCTAGGGACATCCCCGGGATGGGCTTTCTTT
CDR3aa: CASSLYFLGTSPGWAFF

v_gene: TRBV18
abundance: NA
d_gene: NA
j_gene: TRBJ2-1
CDR3nt: TGTGCCAGCTCACCAGAGGAACATGAGCAGTTCTTC
CDR3aa: CASSPEEHEQFF